This T cell receptor (beta chain) was retrieved from a study of T-cell memory formation after mild COVID-19. Overall study findings and caveats: Day 37-peaking second-wave clones had unconfirmed SARS-CoV-2 specificity. Day 15 to 85 contractors were CD4/CD8 balanced; later expanders leaned CD4+. Within pre-infection memory, some responding clones were found, suggesting cross-reactive memory joined.

Each CDR3 protein is one row after TCRdb ran MiXCR on the 5' RACE reads. The sample holds nearly 110,000 distinct CDR3 sequences, 13% to 15% seen once. V was trimmed by 5 bases and J by 8 bases, leaving 15 bases between them. Per the germline V gene, CDR1 is SEHNR and CDR2 is FQNEAQ (reference sequence). The CDR3 consists of 13 residues. This clonotype was seen a handful of times. What it binds is not known. The sample consisted of PBMCs or a T cell subset sorted from them (not recorded which). This chain links TRBV7-9 with TRBJ1-2; weak D call: TRBD1 (6 bases). The sequence was obtained from a young man who had mild COVID-19 (a few samples of this study predate the infection). Cell type and time point are not known. The CDR3 DNA reads TGTGCCAGCAGCCTGGTACAGGGTGACGGCTACACCTTC. The encoded protein is CASSLVQGDGYTF.